Listed here are 10 T cell receptor beta chains from one sample, sequenced in a study of liver allograft versus peripheral blood T cells. On the study more broadly: Transplanted-liver and recipient peripheral blood T cell receptor repertoires were compared.

TCRdb re-derived calls from the reads in MiXCR, one entry per CDR3 protein. The table shows over a thousand distinct CDR3 sequences, with roughly 14% occurring only once. Receptor source: a human patient who had a liver transplant. Some T cells may possibly be graft donor cells.

This chain uses TRBV3-1 with TRBJ1-1; D is unclear. The CDR3 is 16 residues long. V lost 4 bases and J 0 bases, leaving 15 bases between the germline ends. Germline-derived CDR1 and CDR2 are LGHDT and YNNKEL (reference sequence). CDR3: CASSLRAAKMNTEAFF. In DNA, the CDR3 is TGTGCCAGCAGCCTCCGAGCGGCAAAGATGAACACTGAAGCTTTCTTT.

This chain links TRBV3-1 with TRBJ2-7; D is perhaps TRBD1 or TRBD2 (6 bases each). Germline V gene sequence: CDR1 LGHDT, CDR2 YNNKEL (reference sequence). The CDR3 length is 14 residues. V lost 8 bases to trimming and J lost 6 bases, with 20 bases between them. This CDR3 is CASLQGGGAGEQYF. DNA for the CDR3: TGTGCCAGCCTACAAGGAGGGGGAGCAGGCGAGCAGTACTTC.

This clonotype was picked up many times. The V call is TRBV20-1, the J call TRBJ1-3, with D maybe TRBD1 (6 bases). CDR1 DFQATT and CDR2 SNEGSKA come from the germline V gene (reference sequence). The CDR3 is 16 residues long. Deletions cut 2 bases from V and 2 bases from J, with 16 bases between. The CDR3 DNA is TGCAGTGCTAGATCCCCCCAGGGGAACACTGGAAACACCATATATTTT. Its protein is CSARSPQGNTGNTIYF.

By frequency in the sample, this clonotype is medium-sized. The chain couples TRBV3-2 to TRBJ1-5; the table assigns TRBD1, which was not confirmed against the DNA. TRBV3-2 constitutes a pseudogene. The CDR3 is made up of 15 amino acids. The CDR3 reads CASSQGPGEYQPQHF. The CDR3 region has the DNA TGTGCCAGCAGCCAAGGGCCCGGGGAATATCAGCCCCAGCATTTT.

By share, this clonotype counts as large. V usage is TRBV5-6 and J usage is TRBJ1-3; perhaps TRBD1 as D (5 bases). This CDR3 region has 13 residues. Trimming removed 0 bases from V and 8 bases from J, with 9 bases in between. The germline gives CDR1 SGHDT, CDR2 YYEEEE. CDR3 nucleotide sequence: TGTGCCAGCAGCTTGGTGGGGGGAGACACCATATATTTT. Translated, it gives CASSLVGGDTIYF.

This clonotype has only one observation. This may come from a read error, since a much larger clone is one base off. V and J are TRBV12-5 and TRBJ1-2; a possible D gene is TRBD1 (6 bases). Germline CDR1 reads LGHNT; CDR2 reads FRNRAP. Between the trimmed V and J ends, which lost 5 bases and 7 bases, there was a span of 20 bases. The length of the CDR3 is 15 residues. The CDR3 DNA follows: TGTGCTAGTGGTGCCACAGGGAGAGCCCTCTTTGGCTACACCTTC. Translating gives CASGATGRALFGYTF.

This clonotype is labeled large. The chain employs TRBV6-6 and TRBJ1-1; TRBD1 might be the D (5 bases). Trimming removed 8 bases at V and 10 bases at J, with 17 bases between. The CDR3 has 12 amino acids. The germline gives CDR1 MNHNY, CDR2 SVGAGI (reference sequence). The CDR3 nucleotides are TGTGCCAGCCGGGACGACAGACCAGGAGCTTTCTTT. The encoded protein is CASRDDRPGAFF.

This clonotype is labeled as medium-sized. This chain joins TRBV27 and TRBJ1-6; perhaps TRBD1 as D (5 bases). CDR1 MNHEY and CDR2 SMNVEV come from the germline V gene (reference sequence). Trimming cost V 3 bases and J 10 bases, with 10 bases left between them. The CDR3 consists of 13 residues. The CDR3 sequence is CASSLPGPSPLHF. The CDR3 DNA is TGTGCCAGCAGTTTGCCGGGACCCTCACCCCTCCACTTT.

Relative to its sample, this clonotype is medium-sized. The V and J genes are TRBV6-2 or TRBV6-3 and TRBJ2-7; 7 positions agree with TRBD1. Germline V CDR1 and CDR2: MNHEY, SVGEGT. J lost 2 bases, V lost 6 bases, and 4 bases had no gene match. This CDR3 spans 13 amino acids. CDR3 region: CASSYRGTYEQYF. In DNA form, the CDR3 reads TGTGCCAGCAGCTACAGGGGAACCTACGAGCAGTACTTC.

This clonotype is labeled large (0.1 to 1%). This rearrangement joins TRBV6-2 or TRBV6-3 to TRBJ1-1; a possible D gene is TRBD1 (5 bases). The CDR3 has 13 amino acids. Trimming removed 3 bases from V and 4 bases from J, with 9 bases in between. Germline CDR1 MNHEY, CDR2 SVGEGT. In DNA, the CDR3 is TGTGCCAGCAGTTATCAGGGAGGCACTGAAGCTTTCTTT. This translates into CASSYQGGTEAFF.